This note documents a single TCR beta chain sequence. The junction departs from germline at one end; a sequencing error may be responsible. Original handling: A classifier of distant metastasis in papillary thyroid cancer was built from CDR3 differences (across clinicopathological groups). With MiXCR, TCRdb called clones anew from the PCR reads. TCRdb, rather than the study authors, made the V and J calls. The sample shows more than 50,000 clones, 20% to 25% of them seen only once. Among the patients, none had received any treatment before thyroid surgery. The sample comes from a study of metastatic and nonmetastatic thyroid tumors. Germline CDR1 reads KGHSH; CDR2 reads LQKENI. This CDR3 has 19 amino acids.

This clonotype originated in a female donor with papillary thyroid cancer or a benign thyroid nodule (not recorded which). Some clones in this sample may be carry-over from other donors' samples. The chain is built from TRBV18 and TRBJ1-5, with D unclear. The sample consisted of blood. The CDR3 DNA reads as TGTGCCAGCTCACCTTATCCAGCGACGCCGGGCAGAATGAGTCAGCCCCTGCATTTT. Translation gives CASSPYPATPGRMSQPLHF.